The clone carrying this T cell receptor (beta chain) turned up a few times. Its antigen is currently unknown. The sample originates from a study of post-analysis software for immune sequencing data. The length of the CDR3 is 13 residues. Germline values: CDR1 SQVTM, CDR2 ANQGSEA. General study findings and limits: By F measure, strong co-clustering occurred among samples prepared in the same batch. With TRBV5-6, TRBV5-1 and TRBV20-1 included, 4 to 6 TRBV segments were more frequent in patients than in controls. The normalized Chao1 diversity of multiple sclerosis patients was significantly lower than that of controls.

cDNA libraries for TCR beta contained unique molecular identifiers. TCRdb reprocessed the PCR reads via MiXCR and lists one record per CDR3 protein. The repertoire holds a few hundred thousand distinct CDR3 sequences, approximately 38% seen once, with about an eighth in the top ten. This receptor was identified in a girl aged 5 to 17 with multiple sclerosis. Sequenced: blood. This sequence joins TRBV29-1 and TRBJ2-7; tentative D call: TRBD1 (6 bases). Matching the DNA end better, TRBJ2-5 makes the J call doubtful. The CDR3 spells CSVELPGEETQYF. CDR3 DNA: TGCAGCGTTGAATTGCCAGGGGAGGAGACCCAGTACTTC.